These T cell receptor beta chains were read from a single sample in a study of T cell responses to AZD1222 COVID-19 vaccine. Using immunoSEQ multiplex PCR, the repertoire was profiled, and TCRdb retains in-frame clones only, with some absent. The data contain about 100,000 clones, approximately 87% of them seen just once; the ten biggest clones take up 2.8%. The starting material was peripheral blood, obtained on day 0 of AZD1222 vaccination. The source is an adult in good health. CDR3s include the opening cysteine and the closing phenylalanine or tryptophan. D genes are given only for firm matches. Some rows mark clone size as missing; the rest say once, few, many or name a class of expanded clone.

len	j_gene	d_gene	abundance	v_gene	CDR3aa	CDR3nt
11	TRBJ2-7	.	.	TRBV7-9	CASSLAWEQYF	TGTGCCAGCAGCTTAGCGTGGGAGCAGTACTTC
14	TRBJ1-2	.	.	TRBV14	CASSRDTKNYGYTF	TGTGCCAGCAGCCGGGACACTAAAAACTATGGCTACACCTTC
16	TRBJ1-4	.	.	TRBV15	CATSRDGGKGAEKLFF	TGTGCCACCAGCAGAGATGGAGGTAAAGGGGCTGAAAAACTGTTTTTT
13	TRBJ1-1	.	.	TRBV12-3/TRBV12-4	CASSWGGGSEAFF	TGTGCCAGCAGTTGGGGTGGGGGGAGTGAAGCTTTCTTT
12	TRBJ2-5	.	.	TRBV10-3	CAISESKETQYF	TGTGCCATCAGTGAGTCGAAAGAGACCCAGTACTTC
16	TRBJ2-6	.	.	TRBV19	CASSILPGSGANVLTF	TGTGCCAGTAGTATACTTCCAGGGTCTGGGGCCAACGTCCTGACTTTC
16	TRBJ2-7	TRBD1	.	TRBV7-8	CASSLGVQGTSYEQYF	TGTGCCAGCAGCTTAGGGGTACAGGGGACATCCTACGAGCAGTACTTC
16	TRBJ2-2	.	.	TRBV6-5	CASSYSRGVNTGELFF	TGTGCCAGCAGTTACTCGCGCGGGGTGAACACCGGGGAGCTGTTTTTT
14	TRBJ2-5	.	.	TRBV24-1	CATSEGGLPETQYF	TGTGCCACCAGTGAGGGGGGACTCCCAGAGACCCAGTACTTC
15	TRBJ1-2	TRBD1	.	TRBV7-2	CASSLAGTGVYGYTF	TGTGCCAGCAGCTTAGCCGGGACAGGGGTCTATGGCTACACCTTC
14	TRBJ2-2	.	.	TRBV9	CASSVVGDHGELFF	TGTGCCAGCAGCGTAGTTGGAGACCACGGGGAGCTGTTTTTT
13	TRBJ2-7	.	.	TRBV6-2/TRBV6-3	CASSYGPVYEQYF	TGTGCCAGCAGTTACGGGCCCGTCTACGAGCAGTACTTC
17	TRBJ2-3	TRBD2	.	TRBV7-3	CASSLRTSGSSGDTQYF	TGTGCCAGCAGCTTAAGGACTAGCGGGAGTTCAGGAGATACGCAGTATTTT
19	TRBJ1-5	TRBD1	once	TRBV18	CASSQPPRTGFTLSQPQHF	TGTGCCAGCTCACAACCCCCTCGGACAGGGTTTACCCTGAGTCAGCCCCAGCATTTT
15	TRBJ1-5	.	.	TRBV18	CASSARQADYQPQHF	TGTGCCAGCTCGGCCCGACAGGCGGATTATCAGCCCCAGCATTTT
12	TRBJ2-7	.	few	TRBV10-3	CAISETSYEQYF	TGTGCCATCAGTGAGACTAGCTACGAGCAGTACTTC
14	TRBJ2-5	.	.	TRBV11-2	CASSLTDRGETQYF	TGTGCCAGCAGCTTGACAGATCGGGGGGAGACCCAGTACTTC
14	TRBJ1-5	.	.	TRBV4-1	CASSQDRSNQPQHF	TGCGCCAGCAGCCAAGACAGGAGTAATCAGCCCCAGCATTTT
14	TRBJ2-1	TRBD2	once	TRBV11-3	CASSLAGGDNEQFF	TGTGCCAGCAGCTTAGCGGGAGGGGATAATGAGCAGTTCTTC
15	TRBJ2-7	TRBD2	.	TRBV7-9	CASSFARWTSHEQYF	TGTGCCAGCAGCTTCGCTAGATGGACTAGCCACGAGCAGTACTTC
12	TRBJ2-1	.	.	TRBV10-3	CAISQSGNEQFF	TGTGCCATCAGTCAATCCGGGAATGAGCAGTTCTTC
18	TRBJ2-7	TRBD2	.	TRBV28	CASSNIWGASGSIHEQYF	TGTGCCAGCAGTAACATTTGGGGGGCTAGCGGGAGTATTCACGAGCAGTACTTC
15	TRBJ1-1	.	.	TRBV7-2	CASSLAAGIGTEAFF	TGTGCCAGCAGCTTAGCGGCGGGGATAGGTACTGAAGCTTTCTTT
11	TRBJ1-2	.	.	TRBV29-1	CSVEDLTGYTF	TGCAGCGTTGAAGATCTCACAGGCTACACCTTC
15	TRBJ1-2	.	.	TRBV7-2	CASSWRGIQFYGYTF	TGTGCCAGCAGCTGGAGAGGGATTCAGTTCTATGGCTACACCTTC
13	TRBJ1-5	.	.	TRBV19	CASSTGLAQPQHF	TGTGCCAGTAGTACGGGGTTGGCGCAGCCCCAGCATTTT
16	TRBJ2-2	TRBD1	once	TRBV6-4	CASSDSRQGETGELFF	TGTGCCAGCAGCGACTCCCGACAGGGCGAAACCGGGGAGCTGTTTTTT
16	TRBJ2-2	TRBD2	.	TRBV9	CASSPLAGKNTGELFF	TGTGCCAGCAGCCCTTTAGCGGGAAAGAACACCGGGGAGCTGTTTTTT
14	TRBJ1-4	.	.	TRBV5-8	CASSPGLFNEKLFF	TGTGCCAGCAGCCCGGGGCTGTTTAATGAAAAACTGTTTTTT
15	TRBJ1-5	.	.	TRBV28	CASSVTGLSNQPQHF	TGTGCCAGCAGTGTTACAGGTTTAAGCAATCAGCCCCAGCATTTT
13	TRBJ2-5	.	.	TRBV5-5	CASSFSRYETQYF	TGTGCCAGCAGCTTCTCGCGGTATGAGACCCAGTACTTC
15	TRBJ2-3	.	once	TRBV6-4	CASSEDASSTDTQYF	TGTGCCAGCAGTGAAGACGCATCTAGCACAGATACGCAGTATTTT
14	TRBJ1-4	.	.	TRBV18	CASSPTQGGEKLFF	TGTGCCAGCTCACCAACCCAGGGAGGAGAAAAACTGTTTTTT
15	TRBJ2-5	.	.	TRBV18	CASSPAGDIGETQYF	TGTGCCAGCTCACCGGCAGGGGATATAGGAGAGACCCAGTACTTC
16	TRBJ1-2	.	.	TRBV19	CASTFTWETANYGYTF	TGTGCCAGTACCTTTACTTGGGAGACAGCGAACTATGGCTACACCTTC
13	TRBJ2-3	.	.	TRBV11-2	CASSLYRTDTQYF	TGTGCCAGCAGCTTATACCGGACAGATACGCAGTATTTT
15	TRBJ1-2	TRBD1	.	TRBV6-6	CASSPGTVSNYGYTF	TGTGCCAGCAGTCCCGGGACAGTCTCTAACTATGGCTACACCTTC
14	TRBJ2-3	TRBD2	.	TRBV6-5	CASSYSRGADTQYF	TGTGCCAGCAGTTACTCGCGGGGGGCAGATACGCAGTATTTT
18	TRBJ2-5	TRBD2	.	TRBV9	CASSVAPSLAGLQETQYF	TGTGCCAGCAGCGTAGCTCCCTCGCTAGCGGGGCTCCAAGAGACCCAGTACTTC
17	TRBJ2-1	TRBD2	.	TRBV18	CASSPPLAGSLYNEQFF	TGTGCCAGCTCACCACCTCTAGCGGGAAGTCTCTACAATGAGCAGTTCTTC
14	TRBJ2-7	TRBD1	.	TRBV5-4	CASSQSTGSYEQYF	TGTGCCAGCAGCCAGTCGACAGGGTCCTACGAGCAGTACTTC
12	TRBJ2-1	.	.	TRBV2	CASSEVSRQQFF	TGTGCCAGCAGTGAAGTCTCGCGACAGCAGTTCTTC
16	TRBJ2-1	.	.	TRBV7-7	CASSLGQFSLYNEQFF	TGTGCCAGCAGCTTAGGACAGTTCTCCCTCTACAATGAGCAGTTCTTC
15	TRBJ1-2	.	.	TRBV5-6	CASSLVYGELYGYTF	TGTGCCAGCAGCTTGGTTTACGGGGAACTCTATGGCTACACCTTC
13	TRBJ1-1	.	once	TRBV19	CASSIGGDTEAFF	TGTGCCAGTAGTATCGGGGGGGACACTGAAGCTTTCTTT
15	TRBJ1-1	TRBD1	.	TRBV6-5	CASRTGFQMNTEAFF	TGTGCCAGCAGGACAGGGTTTCAAATGAACACTGAAGCTTTCTTT
19	TRBJ2-1	TRBD2	.	TRBV28	CASRGLRLAGGPSYNEQFF	TGTGCCAGCAGGGGGTTGAGGCTAGCGGGAGGGCCCTCCTACAATGAGCAGTTCTTC